Below, 31 T cell receptor beta chains from the same sample are listed, as sequenced in a study of cytomegalovirus exposure and HLA in healthy donors. PCR used 60 Vbeta primers and 13 Jbeta primers. Profiled with immunoSEQ multiplex PCR; TCRdb holds only in-frame clones, not every one. The sample data list around 40,000 clones. Material for sequencing was PBMCs. The receptors originated from a man under 40 in good health and CMV-seronegative.

This chain joins TRBV4-2 and TRBJ2-7, with D possibly being TRBD1 (6 bases). V shed 0 bases and J shed 6 bases, with 18 bases lying between them. Germline V gene sequence: CDR1 LGHNA, CDR2 YNFKEQ. The CDR3 sequence is 16 residues long. DNA for the CDR3: TGTGCCAGCAGCCAAGATTTGAGGGGGTGGATGGGCGAGCAGTACTTC. Its translation is CASSQDLRGWMGEQYF.

This chain connects TRBV7-6 to TRBJ2-1, with D unclear. This CDR3 is 17 amino acids long. Between the trimmed V and J ends, which lost 2 bases and 2 bases, there was a span of 16 bases. Germline values: CDR1 SGHVS, CDR2 FNYEAQ. The CDR3: CASSLLSSTNPYNEQFF. CDR3 sequence (DNA): TGTGCCAGCAGCTTATTATCATCTACTAATCCCTACAATGAGCAGTTCTTC.

The rearrangement uses TRBV11-2 and TRBJ2-7, with a tentative D call TRBD2 (5 bases). Deletions cut 3 bases from V and 3 bases from J, with 6 bases between. The CDR3 is 12 amino acids. Germline CDR1 SGHAT, CDR2 FQNNGV. CDR3 amino acids: CASSFGSYEQYF. The CDR3 nucleotides are TGTGCCAGCAGCTTTGGGAGCTACGAGCAGTACTTC.

The chain recombines TRBV4-1 with TRBJ2-2, with 9 bases that match TRBD1. The ends lost 2 bases at V and 6 bases at J; junction bases unmatched: 10. The germline gives CDR1 MGHRA, CDR2 YSYEKL. The CDR3 runs to 17 residues. The CDR3 nucleotides are TGCGCCAGCAGCCAAAGGGGGCCGGGACAGGGAGCCGGGGAGCTGTTTTTT. Protein: CASSQRGPGQGAGELFF.

V and J are TRBV30 and TRBJ1-6; 7 bases map to TRBD1. The V and J ends lost 1 base and 7 bases, in that order; junction bases with no gene match: 4. Germline V lookup: CDR1 GTSNPN, CDR2 SVGIG (reference sequence). The CDR3 contains 14 residues. CDR3 protein: CAWSGQGENSPLHF. CDR3 in DNA: TGTGCCTGGAGTGGACAGGGTGAAAATTCACCCCTCCACTTT.

This chain uses TRBV4-2 with TRBJ1-4, with D possibly matching TRBD1 (5 bases). Trimming pared 0 bases from V and 7 bases from J, leaving 15 bases between. CDR1 and CDR2 (germline): LGHNA, YNFKEQ. The CDR3 is made up of 16 amino acids. The CDR3 region has the DNA TGTGCCAGCAGCCAAGATCTGGGTTATAGGGGTGAAAAACTGTTTTTT. This translates into CASSQDLGYRGEKLFF.

The rearrangement uses TRBV13 and TRBJ2-7, with 11 bases that match TRBD2. Per the germline V gene, CDR1 is PRHDT and CDR2 is FYEKMQ (reference sequence). CDR3 length: 16 amino acids. V was clipped by 5 bases and J by 5 bases; unmatched bases: 11. DNA for the CDR3: TGTGCCAGCAGCGCGACTAGCGGGACCTCCCACGACGAGCAGTACTTC. It codes for CASSATSGTSHDEQYF.

The chain employs TRBV19 and TRBJ2-3; 12 bases are shared with TRBD2. J gave up 3 bases and V 5 bases, and 6 bases lay outside the gene matches. Germline-derived CDR1 and CDR2 are LNHDA and SQIVND (reference sequence). This CDR3 is built from 16 residues. CDR3 bases: TGTGCCAGTAGTGCCCTAGCGGGAGGGCCAACAGATACGCAGTATTTT. This encodes CASSALAGGPTDTQYF.

The chain recombines TRBV2 with TRBJ1-1, with a tentative D call TRBD1 (5 bases). V lost 3 bases, J lost 3 bases, and 8 bases lay in between. The CDR3 runs to 13 residues. Germline V gives CDR1 SNHLY, CDR2 FYNNEI. CDR3 amino acids: CASSEDTYTEAFF. Written as DNA, the CDR3 is TGTGCCAGCAGTGAGGACACGTACACTGAAGCTTTCTTT.

J is TRBJ2-7 and V is TRBV29-1; possible D gene TRBD2, 6 bases. Per the germline V gene, CDR1 is SQVTM and CDR2 is ANQGSEA. The length of the CDR3 is 11 residues. Trimming left V 7 bases short and J 3 bases short, with 10 bases between. CDR3 sequence reads: CSAVGGYEQYF. CDR3 nucleotides: TGCAGCGCTGTCGGGGGCTACGAGCAGTACTTC.

V is TRBV29-1 and J is TRBJ2-7, with TRBD2 matching 8 bases. Per germline, CDR1 SQVTM and CDR2 ANQGSEA. V shed 5 bases, J shed 0 bases, and the junction held 3 bases outside the gene matches. The CDR3 runs to 13 residues. The CDR3 sequence: CSVTGRVSYEQYF. The CDR3 DNA reads as TGCAGCGTTACCGGGAGGGTCTCCTACGAGCAGTACTTC.

This chain connects TRBV6-4 to TRBJ2-3; the D gene is possibly TRBD2 (9 bases). The CDR3 is made up of 17 amino acids. Germline loops: CDR1 MRHNA, CDR2 SNTAGT. V lost 0 bases, J lost 4 bases, and 17 bases lay in between. This chain's CDR3 is CASSDSASGTGADTQYF. DNA of the CDR3: TGTGCCAGCAGTGACTCTGCTAGCGGGACAGGCGCAGATACGCAGTATTTT.

The chain recombines TRBV7-9 with TRBJ2-7, with TRBD1 matching 7 bases. CDR1 is SEHNR, CDR2 FQNEAQ, per germline (reference sequence). Losses at the gene ends were 5 bases for V and 6 bases for J; bases not matched to a gene: 13. CDR3 length: 15 amino acids. The CDR3 spells CASSTGELGPSEQYF. CDR3 DNA: TGTGCCAGCAGCACAGGGGAATTAGGACCAAGCGAGCAGTACTTC.

The chain links TRBV5-1 to TRBJ2-1, with D tentatively TRBD1 (6 bases). Germline CDR1 SGHRS, CDR2 YFSETQ. V lost 0 bases, J lost 15 bases, and 22 bases lay in between. CDR3 size: 15 residues. This CDR3 reads CASSLGQAWGRRRFF. The DNA for the CDR3 is TGCGCCAGCAGCTTGGGACAGGCCTGGGGTAGAAGGCGGTTCTTC.

The V gene is TRBV4-1, the J gene TRBJ1-5, with 7 bases that match TRBD1. The CDR3 spans 16 residues. With 4 bases clipped from V and 0 bases from J, the junction kept 6 bases outside the gene matches. CDR1 MGHRA and CDR2 YSYEKL come from the germline V gene. CDR3 amino acids: CASSPQGTASNQPQHF. CDR3 DNA: TGCGCCAGCAGCCCTCAAGGGACAGCTAGCAATCAGCCCCAGCATTTT.

The J gene is TRBJ2-5, the V gene TRBV7-6; no reliable D call. This CDR3 has 11 residues. Per germline, CDR1 SGHVS and CDR2 FNYEAQ. V was shortened by 5 bases and J by 4 bases, with 5 bases between the two germline ends. DNA of the CDR3: TGTGCCAGCAGCATATTAGAGACCCAGTACTTC. Amino acid sequence: CASSILETQYF.

The chain links TRBV10-1 to TRBJ2-1; 7 nucleotides agree with TRBD1. The J segment lost 7 bases and the V segment lost 4 bases, leaving 13 bases of the junction unmatched. The CDR3 length is 16 residues. The germline CDR1 and CDR2 sequences are WNHNN and SYGVQD (reference sequence). The CDR3 nucleotides are TGCGCCAGCAGTGCCTTCGGAGAGGGGGCTAATAATGAGCAGTTCTTC. This translates into CASSAFGEGANNEQFF.

The chain carries TRBV30 and TRBJ2-5, with D perhaps TRBD1 (6 bases). V dropped 3 bases and J dropped 5 bases, with 7 bases sitting between them. This CDR3 comprises 11 residues. The germline V gene encodes CDR1 GTSNPN and CDR2 SVGIG (reference sequence). The CDR3 spells CAWRRGETQYF. In DNA form, the CDR3 reads TGTGCCTGGAGAAGGGGGGAGACCCAGTACTTC.

The gene calls are TRBV9 and TRBJ2-3, with 10 bases identical to TRBD2. The V segment lost 3 bases and the J segment 1 base; nucleotides outside the gene matches: 5. This CDR3 contains 16 residues. Per the germline V gene, CDR1 is SGDLS and CDR2 is YYNGEE. The CDR3, as DNA: TGTGCCAGCAGCGGGGGACTAGCGATTGGCACAGATACGCAGTATTTT. It codes for CASSGGLAIGTDTQYF.

The rearrangement joins TRBV7-2 to TRBJ1-5; D call uncertain. Germline V gene sequence: CDR1 SGHTA, CDR2 FQGNSA. The CDR3 length is 16 residues. The V end lost 2 bases, the J end lost 0 bases, and 11 bases lay between the germline ends. The DNA for the CDR3 is TGTGCCAGCAGCTTATCCCAAACCTATAGCAATCAGCCCCAGCATTTT. This translates into CASSLSQTYSNQPQHF.

The chain links TRBV5-6 to TRBJ2-2; D not certain. This CDR3 is built from 12 residues. The germline gives CDR1 SGHDT, CDR2 YYEEEE. V dropped 4 bases and J dropped 4 bases, with 5 bases sitting between them. CDR3 coding DNA: TGTGCCAGCAGCCTTTTCACCGGGGAGCTGTTTTTT. Its protein is CASSLFTGELFF.

This chain connects TRBV6-1 to TRBJ1-5; 7 bases are a match to TRBD1. Per germline, CDR1 MNHNS and CDR2 SASEGT. With V trimmed by 8 bases and J by 2 bases, 6 bases remained unmatched. The CDR3 runs to 14 residues. The CDR3 reads CASLTGSGNQPQHF. In DNA form, the CDR3 reads TGTGCCAGCCTGACAGGGAGTGGCAATCAGCCCCAGCATTTT.

This chain joins TRBV30 and TRBJ1-6; D might be TRBD1 (6 bases). V was shortened by 0 bases and J by 7 bases, with 7 bases between the two germline ends. From germline, CDR1 is GTSNPN and CDR2 SVGIG (reference sequence). The CDR3 has 13 amino acids. The CDR3 nucleotides are TGTGCCTGGAGTGTAACAGGGAATTCACCCCTCCACTTT. Protein product: CAWSVTGNSPLHF.

The CDR3 bases are TGCAGCGTGACCTTGGGAGGGTTAGGCAATTCACCCCTCCACTTT. Amino acid sequence: CSVTLGGLGNSPLHF. The J gene is TRBJ1-6, the V gene TRBV29-1; D unclear. The V and J ends lost 6 bases and 7 bases respectively, with 19 bases between them. The CDR3 is made up of 15 amino acids. Germline CDR1 and CDR2: SQVTM and ANQGSEA.

The chain has TRBV6-5 and TRBJ2-7, with D uncertain. CDR1 is MNHEY and CDR2 is SVGAGI in the germline V gene. Between the trimmed V and J ends, which lost 2 bases and 3 bases, there was a span of 2 bases. The CDR3 runs 11 residues. CDR3 region: CASSYLYEQYF. CDR3 nucleotides: TGTGCCAGCAGTTACCTCTACGAGCAGTACTTC.

J is TRBJ2-7 and V is TRBV4-3, with unresolved D. The CDR3 has 13 amino acids. Germline CDR1 is LGHNA and CDR2 is YSLEER. V lost 1 base, J lost 7 bases, and 11 bases lay in between. CDR3 nucleotides: TGCGCCAGCAGCCAAGGGATCGCGAGGGAGCAGTACTTC. It is translated as CASSQGIAREQYF.

This sequence joins TRBV6-5 and TRBJ2-5, with TRBD2 as a possible D gene (6 bases). The germline V and J ends were trimmed by 8 bases and 1 base, with 8 bases remaining between them. From germline, CDR1 is MNHEY and CDR2 SVGAGI. This CDR3 contains 12 residues. DNA of the CDR3: TGTGCCAGCTCGGGGGTCCAAGAGACCCAGTACTTC. Its protein product is CASSGVQETQYF.

The chain couples TRBV29-1 to TRBJ2-3; possibly TRBD2 for D (6 bases). V was cut by 1 base and J by 6 bases, with 14 bases left in between. This CDR3 region has 14 residues. Germline CDR1 SQVTM, CDR2 ANQGSEA. CDR3 bases: TGCAGCGTTGAAGTCCCGGGACTTGCCGATACGCAGTATTTT. This codes for CSVEVPGLADTQYF.

This chain uses TRBV6-5 with TRBJ2-7; TRBD1 matches 8 bases. J gave up 6 bases and V 8 bases, and 9 bases lay outside the gene matches. CDR1 MNHEY and CDR2 SVGAGI come from the germline V gene. This CDR3 region has 13 residues. This CDR3 is CASWQGATLEQYF. The CDR3 DNA follows: TGTGCCAGCTGGCAGGGGGCTACCCTCGAGCAGTACTTC.

The rearrangement links TRBV9 to TRBJ2-7, with D perhaps TRBD2 (6 bases). Germline V gene data show CDR1 as SGDLS and CDR2 as YYNGEE. CDR3 length: 14 amino acids. Between the trimmed V and J ends, which lost 4 bases and 0 bases, there was a span of 11 bases. CDR3 in DNA: TGTGCCAGCAGCAAAACCGGGGGCTCCTACGAGCAGTACTTC. Its translation: CASSKTGGSYEQYF.

V and J are TRBV27 and TRBJ1-2, with 7 bases matching TRBD1. CDR3 length equals 16 residues. The germline V gene has CDR1 MNHEY and CDR2 SMNVEV (reference sequence). V dropped 1 base and J dropped 8; count of bases not matched to a gene: 13. CDR3 bases: TGTGCCAGCAGTTTATATCCCCCGGGGCAGGGGGGAGGCTACACCTTC. As protein: CASSLYPPGQGGGYTF.